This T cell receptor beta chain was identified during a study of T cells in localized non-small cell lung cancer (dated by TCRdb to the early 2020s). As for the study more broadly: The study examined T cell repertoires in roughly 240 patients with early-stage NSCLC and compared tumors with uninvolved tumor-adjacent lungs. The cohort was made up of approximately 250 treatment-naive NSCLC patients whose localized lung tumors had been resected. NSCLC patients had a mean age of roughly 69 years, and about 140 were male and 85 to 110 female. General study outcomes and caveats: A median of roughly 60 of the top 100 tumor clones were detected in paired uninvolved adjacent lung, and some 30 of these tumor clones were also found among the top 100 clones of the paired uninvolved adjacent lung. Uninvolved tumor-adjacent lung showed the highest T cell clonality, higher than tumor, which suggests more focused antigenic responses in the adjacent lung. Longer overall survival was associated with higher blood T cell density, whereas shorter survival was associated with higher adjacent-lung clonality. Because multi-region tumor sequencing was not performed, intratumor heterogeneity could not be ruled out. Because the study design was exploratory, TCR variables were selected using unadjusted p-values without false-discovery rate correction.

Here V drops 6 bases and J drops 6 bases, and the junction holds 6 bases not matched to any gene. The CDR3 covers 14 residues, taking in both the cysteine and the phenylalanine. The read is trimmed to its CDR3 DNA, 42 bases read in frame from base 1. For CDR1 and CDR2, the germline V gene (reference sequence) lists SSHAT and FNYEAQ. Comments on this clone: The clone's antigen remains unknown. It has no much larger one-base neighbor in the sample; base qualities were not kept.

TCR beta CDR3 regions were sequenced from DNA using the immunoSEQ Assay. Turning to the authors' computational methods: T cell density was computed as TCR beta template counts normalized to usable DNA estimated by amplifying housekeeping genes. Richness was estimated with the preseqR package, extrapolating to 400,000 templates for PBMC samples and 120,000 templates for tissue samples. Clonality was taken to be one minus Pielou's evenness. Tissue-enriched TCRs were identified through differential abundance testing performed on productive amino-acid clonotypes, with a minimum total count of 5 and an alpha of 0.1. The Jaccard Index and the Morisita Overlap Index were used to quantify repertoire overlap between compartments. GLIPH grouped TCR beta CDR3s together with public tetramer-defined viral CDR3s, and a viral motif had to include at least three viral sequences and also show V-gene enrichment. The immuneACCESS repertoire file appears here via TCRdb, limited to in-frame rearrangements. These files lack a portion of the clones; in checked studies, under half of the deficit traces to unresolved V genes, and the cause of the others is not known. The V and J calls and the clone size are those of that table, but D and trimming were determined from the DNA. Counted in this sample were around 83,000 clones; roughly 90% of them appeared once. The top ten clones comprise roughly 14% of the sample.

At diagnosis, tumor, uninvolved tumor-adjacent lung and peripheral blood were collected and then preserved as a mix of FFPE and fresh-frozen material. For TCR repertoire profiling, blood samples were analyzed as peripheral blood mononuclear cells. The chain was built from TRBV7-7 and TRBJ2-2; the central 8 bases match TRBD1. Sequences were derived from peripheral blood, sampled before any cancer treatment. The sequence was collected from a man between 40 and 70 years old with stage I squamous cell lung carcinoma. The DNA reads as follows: TGTGCCAGCAGTAGCGACAGGGGCCCCGGGGAGCTGTTTTTT. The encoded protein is CASSSDRGPGELFF.